A single sample is the source of the 19 T cell receptor beta chains below, sequenced in a study of T cell responses to AZD1222 COVID-19 vaccine (dated by TCRdb to the early 2020s). Interpreted using the paper, the time point label stands for: about 28 days (+/-7) after the second vaccine dose. Receptor libraries were prepared by the immunoSEQ multiplex PCR assay. TCRdb obtained this table from immuneACCESS and retained in-frame rearrangements with V and J assigned. These tables miss some clones; where compared with another copy, unresolved V genes account for less than half of the shortfall, and the remainder is unexplained. Within this sample are about 160,000 clones, with around 90% of them counted one time only. The leading ten clones occupy about 3.2% of the sample. The input for sequencing was peripheral blood, taken 28 days after the second AZD1222 dose. These receptors all stem from an adult who received the AZD1222 COVID-19 vaccine.

The chain has TRBV29-1 and TRBJ2-2, with a tentative D call TRBD1 (5 bases). V was pared by 4 bases and J by 1 base, with 7 bases between. The germline V gene has CDR1 SQVTM and CDR2 ANQGSEA. The CDR3 contains 13 residues. As DNA, the CDR3 is TGCAGCGTTGGCAGGGAGAACACCGGGGAGCTGTTTTTT. Translating it yields CSVGRENTGELFF.

This rearrangement joins TRBV18 to TRBJ1-2; 7 bases fit TRBD1. From germline, CDR1 is KGHSH and CDR2 LQKENI. The CDR3 length is 14 residues. After removal of 2 bases from V and 6 bases from J, the junction contained 6 bases not matched to a gene. The CDR3 DNA sequence: TGTGCCAGCTCACCAAAGGCCGGGACAGATGGCTACACCTTC. Protein product: CASSPKAGTDGYTF.

The chain combines TRBV10-3 with TRBJ2-2; TRBD1 agrees at 10 bases. CDR3 length equals 17 residues. Per germline, CDR1 ENHRY and CDR2 SYGVKD. V dropped 5 bases and J dropped 3; count of bases not matched to a gene: 9. The CDR3 protein is CAISTLIGQGDTGELFF. CDR3 nucleotides: TGTGCCATCAGTACTTTAATCGGACAGGGGGACACCGGGGAGCTGTTTTTT.

This chain joins TRBV7-7 and TRBJ2-1; D unresolved. This CDR3 is built from 15 residues. V lost 5 bases and J lost 0, with 11 bases in between. From germline, CDR1 is SSHAT and CDR2 FNYEAQ (reference sequence). CDR3 DNA: TGTGCCAGCAGCCAGGAGTTAAGCTCCTACAATGAGCAGTTCTTC. This translates into CASSQELSSYNEQFF.

The chain couples TRBV2 to TRBJ2-5; no reliable D call. CDR1 SNHLY and CDR2 FYNNEI come from the germline V gene. Trimming removed 7 bases at V and 5 bases at J, with 8 bases between. There are 11 residues in the CDR3. The chain's CDR3 is CASIFRETQYF. In nucleotides, the CDR3 is TGTGCCAGCATCTTTAGGGAGACCCAGTACTTC.

The J gene is TRBJ1-2, the V gene TRBV2; no clear D. The ends were cut back, 1 base at V and 7 bases at J, with 7 bases in the middle. The CDR3 runs 12 residues. Germline lookup yields CDR1 SNHLY and CDR2 FYNNEI. CDR3 DNA sequence: TGTGCCAGCAGTGAAGTGGTGGCTGGCTACACCTTC. Protein sequence: CASSEVVAGYTF.

The gene calls are TRBV7-6 and TRBJ2-3, with TRBD2 matching over 11 bases. This CDR3 is 18 amino acids long. The J segment lost 0 bases and the V segment lost 5 bases, leaving 10 bases of the junction unmatched. Germline values: CDR1 SGHVS, CDR2 FNYEAQ. As DNA, the CDR3 is TGTGCCAGCAGCCGATTCATGCTAGCGGGAGGAAGCACAGATACGCAGTATTTT. As protein: CASSRFMLAGGSTDTQYF.

This clone was observed a single time. The chain recombines TRBV10-2 with TRBJ2-3, with no clear D. The CDR3 runs to 14 residues. From germline, CDR1 is WSHSY and CDR2 SAAADI. Trimming removed 0 bases from V and 2 bases from J, with 6 bases in between. CDR3: CASSESFLTDTQYF. CDR3 in DNA: TGCGCCAGCAGTGAGTCGTTTCTCACAGATACGCAGTATTTT.

The count of this clone is one. The V gene is TRBV10-3, the J gene TRBJ1-1; unclear D gene. The CDR3 is 15 residues long. With 1 base removed from V and 5 bases from J, the gap between germline ends came to 14 bases. Germline CDR1 and CDR2: ENHRY and SYGVKD. CDR3 bases: TGTGCCATCAGTGAGTATGGACCCTACGATACTGAAGCTTTCTTT. Its translation: CAISEYGPYDTEAFF.

This clone was observed once. The V call is TRBV30, the J call TRBJ1-1; 10 bases align to TRBD1. V lost 2 bases to trimming and J lost 5 bases; unmatched junction nucleotides: 11. The CDR3 sequence is 16 residues long. CDR1 and CDR2 (germline): GTSNPN, SVGIG (reference sequence). DNA of the CDR3: TGTGCCTGGAGTCAGAGACAGGGGGCTCCTCGAACTGAAGCTTTCTTT. Its protein product is CAWSQRQGAPRTEAFF.

The chain employs TRBV28 and TRBJ2-7, with D perhaps assigned TRBD1 or TRBD2 (5 bases each). CDR3 size: 14 residues. Germline V lookup: CDR1 MDHEN, CDR2 SYDVKM. V shed 8 bases and J shed 0 bases, with 14 bases lying between them. The CDR3 sequence is CASRRDDYSYEQYF. The CDR3 nucleotides are TGTGCCAGCCGCCGGGACGACTACTCCTACGAGCAGTACTTC.

The chain joins TRBV3-1 (or the pseudogene TRBV3-2) to TRBJ2-1; TRBD2 agrees at 10 bases. The CDR3 contains 17 residues. V lost 0 bases and J lost 3; bases outside the gene matches: 5. Germline V CDR1 and CDR2: LGHDT, YNNKEL (reference sequence). The CDR3 DNA sequence: TGTGCCAGCAGCCAAGAAGGTAGCGGGAGGAACTACAATGAGCAGTTCTTC. The encoded protein is CASSQEGSGRNYNEQFF.

The chain carries TRBV11-2 and TRBJ1-5; maybe TRBD1 (6 bases). This CDR3 spans 17 amino acids. V lost 5 bases and J lost 0, with 17 bases in between. CDR1 SGHAT and CDR2 FQNNGV come from the germline V gene. The CDR3: CASSPGAGEGSNQPQHF. CDR3 in DNA: TGTGCCAGCAGCCCAGGGGCGGGGGAAGGTAGCAATCAGCCCCAGCATTTT.

V usage is TRBV24-1 and J usage is TRBJ2-5, with 9 bases fitting TRBD1. V lost 3 bases and J lost 1; bases outside the gene matches: 5. The germline CDR1 and CDR2 sequences are KGHDR and SFDVKD. The CDR3 runs 16 residues. DNA for the CDR3: TGTGCCACCAGTGATAACCAACAGGGGGCCCAAGAGACCCAGTACTTC. It codes for CATSDNQQGAQETQYF.

V is TRBV10-3 and J is TRBJ1-2, with 9 bases aligning to TRBD1. V trimming: 4 bases; J trimming: 1 base; junction bases outside the gene matches: 4. The CDR3 consists of 15 residues. CDR1 and CDR2 from the germline V gene are ENHRY and SYGVKD. Here the CDR3 DNA reads TGTGCCATCAGTGGGGGACAGGGTAGTAACTATGGCTACACCTTC. Amino acids: CAISGGQGSNYGYTF.

This chain links TRBV19 with TRBJ2-5; tentatively, D is TRBD2 (5 bases). Per germline, CDR1 LNHDA and CDR2 SQIVND (reference sequence). Between the trimmed V and J ends, which lost 4 bases and 5 bases, there was a span of 17 bases. This CDR3 is built from 15 residues. CDR3 in amino acids: CASSTQSRGGETQYF. The CDR3 DNA follows: TGTGCCAGTAGTACCCAAAGCCGGGGTGGGGAGACCCAGTACTTC.

The chain couples TRBV14 to TRBJ1-4; 7 bases are a match to TRBD1. Germline V gives CDR1 SGHDN, CDR2 FVKESK. V lost 3 bases to trimming and J lost 6 bases; unmatched junction nucleotides: 4. The CDR3 length is 14 residues. CDR3 sequence: CASSHDRVYEKLFF. The CDR3 coding sequence is TGTGCCAGCAGCCATGACAGGGTGTATGAAAAACTGTTTTTT.

V gene TRBV30 combines with J gene TRBJ1-2; TRBD1 is a possible D gene (5 bases). Germline values: CDR1 GTSNPN, CDR2 SVGIG (reference sequence). The length of the CDR3 is 17 residues. V lost 0 bases and J 5 bases, leaving 22 bases between the germline ends. As DNA, the CDR3 is TGTGCCTGGAGTGTAGGTGACAGATGGGGGGAGACATATGGCTACACCTTC. It translates to CAWSVGDRWGETYGYTF.

The chain couples TRBV3-1 (or the pseudogene TRBV3-2) to TRBJ2-2, with 8 bases that match TRBD2. The CDR3 has 19 amino acids. V was pared by 0 bases and J by 3 bases, with 12 bases of the junction left unmatched. CDR1 and CDR2 (germline): LGHDT, YNNKEL (reference sequence). Written as DNA, the CDR3 is TGTGCCAGCAGCCAAGATTCCGGGAGGGCCCGAGGATACACCGGGGAGCTGTTTTTT. Translated: CASSQDSGRARGYTGELFF.